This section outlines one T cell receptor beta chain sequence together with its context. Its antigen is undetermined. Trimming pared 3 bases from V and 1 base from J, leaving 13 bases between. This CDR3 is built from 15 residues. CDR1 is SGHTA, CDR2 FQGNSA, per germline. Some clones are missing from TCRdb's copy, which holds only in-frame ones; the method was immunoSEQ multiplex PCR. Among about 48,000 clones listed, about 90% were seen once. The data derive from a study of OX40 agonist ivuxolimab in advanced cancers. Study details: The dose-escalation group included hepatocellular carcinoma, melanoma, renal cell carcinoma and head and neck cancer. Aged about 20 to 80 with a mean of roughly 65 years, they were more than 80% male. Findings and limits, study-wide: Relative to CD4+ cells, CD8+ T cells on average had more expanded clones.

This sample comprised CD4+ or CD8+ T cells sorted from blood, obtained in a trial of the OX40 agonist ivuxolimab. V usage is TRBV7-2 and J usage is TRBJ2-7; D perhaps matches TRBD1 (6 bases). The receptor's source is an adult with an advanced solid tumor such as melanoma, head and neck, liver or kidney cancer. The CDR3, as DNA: TGTGCCAGCAGCTTCGCAGGGGCCCTATCCTACGAGCAGTACTTC. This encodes CASSFAGALSYEQYF. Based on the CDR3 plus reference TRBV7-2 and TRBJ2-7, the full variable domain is GAGVSQSPSNKVTEKGKDVELRCDPISGHTALYWYRQSLGQGLEFLIYFQGNSAPDKSGLPSDRFSAERTGGSVSTLTIQRTQQEDSAVYLCASSFAGALSYEQYFGPGTRLTVT.